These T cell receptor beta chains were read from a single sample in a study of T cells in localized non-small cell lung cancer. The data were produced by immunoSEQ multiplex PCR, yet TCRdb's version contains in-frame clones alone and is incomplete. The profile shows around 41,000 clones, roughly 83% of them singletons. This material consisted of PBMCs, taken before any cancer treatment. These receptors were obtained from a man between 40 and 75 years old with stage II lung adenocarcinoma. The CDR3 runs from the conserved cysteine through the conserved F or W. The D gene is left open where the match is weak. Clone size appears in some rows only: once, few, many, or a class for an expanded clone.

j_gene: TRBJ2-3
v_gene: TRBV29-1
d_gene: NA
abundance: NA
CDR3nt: TGCAGCGCGCCGGGACAACTACTTACAGATACGCAGTATTTT
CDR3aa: CSAPGQLLTDTQYF

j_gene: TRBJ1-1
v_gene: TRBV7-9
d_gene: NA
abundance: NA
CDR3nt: TGTGCCAGCAGCTTATCTTCATCCTCTGGAGCTTTCTTT
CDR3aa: CASSLSSSSGAFF

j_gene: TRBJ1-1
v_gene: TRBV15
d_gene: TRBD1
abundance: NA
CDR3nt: TGTGCCACCAGCGGAGGGGGCGATATGGACACTGAAGCTTTCTTT
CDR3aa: CATSGGGDMDTEAFF

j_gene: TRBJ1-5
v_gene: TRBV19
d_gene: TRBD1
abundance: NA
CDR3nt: TGTGCCAGTAGTATTCAATCAGGGGGGACTTCGTATAGCAATCAGCCCCAGCATTTT
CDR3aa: CASSIQSGGTSYSNQPQHF

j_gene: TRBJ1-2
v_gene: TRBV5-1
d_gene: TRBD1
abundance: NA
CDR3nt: TGCGCCAGCAGCGTCTCGACAGGGAACTATGGCTACACCTTC
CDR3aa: CASSVSTGNYGYTF

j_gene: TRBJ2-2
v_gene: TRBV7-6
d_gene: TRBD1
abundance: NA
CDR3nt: TGTGCCAGCAGCTTATTGGGACAGGCGAACACCGGGGAGCTGTTTTTT
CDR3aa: CASSLLGQANTGELFF

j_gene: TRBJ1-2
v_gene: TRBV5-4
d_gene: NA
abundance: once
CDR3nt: TGTGCCAGCAGCTCCGGAGTGGAGGGGACGAAAGGATATGGCTACACCTTC
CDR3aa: CASSSGVEGTKGYGYTF

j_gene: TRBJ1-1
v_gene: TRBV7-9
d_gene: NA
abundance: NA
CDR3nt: TGTGCCAGCAGCTATTACGTAACTGAAGCTTTCTTT
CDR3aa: CASSYYVTEAFF

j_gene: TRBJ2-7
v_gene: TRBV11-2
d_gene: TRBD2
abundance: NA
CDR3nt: TGTGCCAGCAGCTTAGGGACTAGCGGGCTCGGGGAGCAGTACTTC
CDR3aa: CASSLGTSGLGEQYF

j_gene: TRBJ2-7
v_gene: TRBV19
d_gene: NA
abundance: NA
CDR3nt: TGTGCCAGTGAACCCCCCTGGACCTTC
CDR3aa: CASEPPWTF

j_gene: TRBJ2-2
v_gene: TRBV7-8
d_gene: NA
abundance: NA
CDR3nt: TGTGCCAGCAGCTTGACTAGGGGTGGTACCGGGGAGCTGTTTTTT
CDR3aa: CASSLTRGGTGELFF

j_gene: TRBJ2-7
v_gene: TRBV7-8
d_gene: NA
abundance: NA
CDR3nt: TGTGCCAGCAGCAGCCTTCCCGGGGAGCTAAACCACTACGAGCAGTACTTC
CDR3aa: CASSSLPGELNHYEQYF

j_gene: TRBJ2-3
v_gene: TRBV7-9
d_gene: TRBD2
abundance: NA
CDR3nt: TGTGCCAGCAGCTTAATGGCGGGAGGGCCAGGTCGCCGCACAGATACGCAGTATTTT
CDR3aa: CASSLMAGGPGRRTDTQYF

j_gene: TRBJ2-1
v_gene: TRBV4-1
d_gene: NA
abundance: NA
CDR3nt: TGCGCCAGCAGCCAAGGTGAGCGCGGTGAGCAGTTCTTC
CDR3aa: CASSQGERGEQFF

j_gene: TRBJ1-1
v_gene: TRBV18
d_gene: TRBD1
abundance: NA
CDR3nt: TGTGCCAGCTCACCGGACAGGGTGAACACTGAAGCTTTCTTT
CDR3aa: CASSPDRVNTEAFF

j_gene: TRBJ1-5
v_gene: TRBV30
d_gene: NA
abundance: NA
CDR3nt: TGTGCCTGGAGTGTCGATCCTAATCAGCCCCAGCATTTT
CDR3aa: CAWSVDPNQPQHF

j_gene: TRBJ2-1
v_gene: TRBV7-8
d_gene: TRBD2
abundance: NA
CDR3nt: TGTGCCAGCAGCTCCAGCGGGGGCCGCAATGAGCAGTTCTTC
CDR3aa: CASSSSGGRNEQFF

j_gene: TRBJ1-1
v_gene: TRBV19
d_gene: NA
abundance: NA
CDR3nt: TGTGCCAGTAGTATTGGGACAACTAACACTGAAGCTTTCTTT
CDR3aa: CASSIGTTNTEAFF

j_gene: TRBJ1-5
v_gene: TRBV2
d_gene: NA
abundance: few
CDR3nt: TGTGCCAGCGAAGGGACTAGTCAGCCCCAGCATTTT
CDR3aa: CASEGTSQPQHF

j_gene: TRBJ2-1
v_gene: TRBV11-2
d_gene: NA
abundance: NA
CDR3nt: TGTGCCAGCAGCTTCGAGCCGGGACGCCTACCCTACAATGAGCAGTTCTTC
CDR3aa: CASSFEPGRLPYNEQFF

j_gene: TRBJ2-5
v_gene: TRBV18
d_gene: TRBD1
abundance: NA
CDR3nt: TGTGCCAGCTCATCGACAGGGGTTCGGCAAGAGACCCAGTACTTC
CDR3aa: CASSSTGVRQETQYF

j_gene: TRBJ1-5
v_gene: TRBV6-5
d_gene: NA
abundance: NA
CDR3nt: TGTGCCAGTTCCGGACGGGGGGCGTTTCAGCCCCAGCATTTT
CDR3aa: CASSGRGAFQPQHF

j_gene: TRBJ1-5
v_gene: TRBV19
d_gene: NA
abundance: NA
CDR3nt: TGTGCCAGTACCAGGGACCAGGGACAGCCCCAGCATTTT
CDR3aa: CASTRDQGQPQHF

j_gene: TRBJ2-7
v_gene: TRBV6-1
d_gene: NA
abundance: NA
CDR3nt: TGTGCCAGCAGTGAAGGACTCTCCTACGAGCAGTACTTC
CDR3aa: CASSEGLSYEQYF

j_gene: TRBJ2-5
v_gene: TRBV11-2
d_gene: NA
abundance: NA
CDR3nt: TGTGCCAGCAGCTTAGGGACAGACGATACCCAGTACTTC
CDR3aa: CASSLGTDDTQYF

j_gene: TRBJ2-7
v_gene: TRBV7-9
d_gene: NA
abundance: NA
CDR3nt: TGTGCCAGCAGCGTGCGTCTCTCCTACGAGCAGTACTTC
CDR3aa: CASSVRLSYEQYF

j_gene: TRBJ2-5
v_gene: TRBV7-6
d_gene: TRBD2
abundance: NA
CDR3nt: TGTGCCAGCAGCCCCCCGGGACTAGAGCAAGAGACCCAGTACTTC
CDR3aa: CASSPPGLEQETQYF

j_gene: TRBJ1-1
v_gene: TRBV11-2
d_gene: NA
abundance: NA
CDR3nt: TGTGCCAGCAGCTTAGCCGGGGGATCTGAAGCTTTCTTT
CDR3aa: CASSLAGGSEAFF